The present T cell receptor (beta chain) was sequenced within a study of STAT3 mutations in large granular lymphocyte leukemia. Overall study findings and caveats: At least one immunodominant TCR beta clonotype appeared in every T-cell large granular lymphocyte leukemia patient.

This CDR3 has 13 amino acids. The germline gives CDR1 SGHRS, CDR2 YFSETQ. With 4 bases removed from V and 5 bases from J, the gap between germline ends came to 12 bases. Points on this clone: Its antigen remains unknown.

TCRdb keeps only in-frame clones here, not all; method: immunoSEQ multiplex PCR. The sample shows around 3,700 clones, roughly 82% of them seen only once. The origin of this receptor is a boy aged 5-17 years with T-cell large granular lymphocyte leukemia. Some clones in this sample may be carry-over from other donors' samples. The sequenced material came from peripheral blood mononuclear cells. The V and J genes are TRBV5-1 and TRBJ1-1; D not certain. This CDR3 reads CASSMTSWTEAFF. The CDR3 DNA reads TGCGCCAGCAGCATGACCTCTTGGACTGAAGCTTTCTTT.